The entry that follows covers one T cell receptor beta chain sequence. Its antigen is not yet known. The record has no base qualities; no much larger clone is one base away. This sample was taken from a study of patients and donors after allogeneic stem cell transplantation (dated by TCRdb to the early 2020s). Library preparation was by RT-PCR. Sequencing relied on a NextSeq 550. The public sequencing data were trimmed at Q25 with fastp and processed into clonotypes with MiXCR by TCRdb, which kept only in-frame beta chains. CDR3 protein duplicates are merged, each entry listing the most common genes and DNA. Here the sample has approximately 60,000 distinct CDR3 sequences; approximately 12% occur a single time. About a third of the sample is in the top ten clones. The germline V gene sets CDR1 to SGHTA and CDR2 to FQGNSA. At the junction V is shortened by 3 bases and J by 4 bases; bases outside the gene matches: 5. The CDR3 starts with the cysteine, ends with the phenylalanine, and has 14 residues. The CDR3 DNA has 42 bases and is translated from base 1.

The sequencing input was blood, either unsorted or a sorted T cell fraction (not recorded which). The sequence came from a human donor who was either an allogeneic HSCT recipient or a stem cell or donor lymphocyte infusion donor (not recorded which). It is not recorded whose cells these are; they may come from a transplant donor. This receptor chain uses TRBV7-2 and TRBJ2-7; 8 of the junction bases match TRBD2. The encoded CDR3 is CASSFTGGGYEQYF. The DNA is as follows: TGTGCCAGCAGCTTCACGGGAGGGGGGTACGAGCAGTACTTC.